Below, 18 T cell receptor beta chains from the same sample are listed, as sequenced in a study of blood T cell repertoires in COVID-19. Measured with immunoSEQ multiplex PCR; TCRdb has only the in-frame clones, and not every one. The sample lists around 310,000 clones, 75% to 90% occurring once. Sequenced sample: PBMCs or T cells enriched from blood (not recorded which). The source of these receptors is a woman aged 40-49 years who had recovered from COVID-19.

This clone was seen once. The V call is TRBV7-2, the J call TRBJ2-3, with 9 bases identical to TRBD2. From germline, CDR1 is SGHTA and CDR2 FQGNSA. The trim removed 3 bases at V and 2 bases at J, leaving 6 bases unmatched. The CDR3 sequence is 16 residues long. CDR3 DNA sequence: TGTGCCAGCAGCTTTGCTAGCGGGATTTACACAGATACGCAGTATTTT. It codes for CASSFASGIYTDTQYF.

J is TRBJ2-4 and V is TRBV27, with TRBD2 matching 13 bases. The CDR3 loop spans 20 amino acids. The V gene's germline CDR1 is MNHEY and CDR2 SMNVEV (reference sequence). The trim removed 2 bases at V and 0 bases at J, leaving 10 bases unmatched. CDR3 protein: CASSLGLAGVGDVAKNIQYF. CDR3 bases: TGTGCCAGCAGTTTAGGACTAGCGGGGGTAGGGGACGTAGCCAAAAACATTCAGTACTTC.

This chain uses TRBV6-1 with TRBJ1-1, with D uncertain. The CDR3 spans 15 residues. CDR1 is MNHNS, CDR2 SASEGT, per germline. Trimming pared 0 bases from V and 2 bases from J, leaving 10 bases between. CDR3 nucleotide sequence: TGTGCCAGCAGTGAAGCGTCGCAGGCTAACACTGAAGCTTTCTTT. This gives the protein CASSEASQANTEAFF.

CDR3: CASSLGQGAWDGYTF. The DNA for the CDR3 is TGTGCCAGCTCTCTGGGACAGGGGGCGTGGGACGGCTACACCTTC. The J gene is TRBJ1-2, the V gene TRBV18; the match to TRBD1 covers 12 bases. Germline V gene lookup returns CDR1 KGHSH and CDR2 LQKENI. CDR3 length equals 15 residues. Germline trimming cut 6 bases from V and 8 bases from J; bases unmatched to any gene: 10.

The chain recombines TRBV3-1 (or the pseudogene TRBV3-2) with TRBJ2-1; D is unresolved. Germline CDR1 is LGHDT and CDR2 is YNNKEL (reference sequence). Trimming removed 4 bases from V and 5 bases from J, with 12 bases in between. This CDR3 region has 14 residues. The CDR3 DNA reads as TGTGCCAGCAGCCCCTACCCTTTGGACAATGAGCAGTTCTTC. Translation gives CASSPYPLDNEQFF.

The chain couples TRBV5-1 to TRBJ1-3; TRBD1 agrees at 8 bases. This CDR3 has 14 residues. Germline loops: CDR1 SGHRS, CDR2 YFSETQ. J was trimmed by 4 bases and V by 7 bases; bases with no gene match: 7. This CDR3 is CASSTGGLGNTIYF. The CDR3 nucleotides are TGCGCCAGCTCCACAGGGGGTCTGGGAAACACCATATATTTT. The complete variable domain, with remaining parts taken from reference TRBV5-1 and TRBJ1-3, reads KAGVTQTPRYLIKTRGQQVTLSCSPISGHRSVSWYQQTPGQGLQFLFEYFSETQRNKGNFPGRFSGRQFSNSRSEMNVSTLELGDSALYLCASSTGGLGNTIYFGEGSWLTVV.

The gene calls are TRBV7-2 and TRBJ2-7, with 10 bases aligning to TRBD2. J was trimmed by 7 bases and V by 5 bases; bases with no gene match: 11. Germline V lookup: CDR1 SGHTA, CDR2 FQGNSA. This CDR3 region has 15 residues. This chain's CDR3 is CASSESSGGFWEQYF. For the CDR3, the DNA is TGTGCCAGCAGCGAGTCTAGCGGGGGCTTTTGGGAGCAGTACTTC.

V gene TRBV6-5 combines with J gene TRBJ1-1, with a possible D match to TRBD1 (6 bases). The V end lost 0 bases, the J end lost 11 bases, and 13 bases lay between the germline ends. Germline CDR1 is MNHEY and CDR2 is SVGAGI. The CDR3 sequence is 13 residues long. The CDR3 DNA sequence: TGTGCCAGCAGTTACTCCGACAGGTTGGCGGCTTTCTTT. It codes for CASSYSDRLAAFF.

This clone has a handful of counts. The rearrangement uses TRBV13 and TRBJ2-7, with 16 bases lining up with TRBD2. This CDR3 is built from 17 residues. The J segment lost 6 bases and the V segment lost 5 bases, leaving 10 bases of the junction unmatched. Looked up from germline, CDR1 is PRHDT and CDR2 is FYEKMQ (reference sequence). CDR3 in DNA: TGTGCCAGCAGCGAGCCCGGGACTAGCGGGGGGGCGTTCGAGCAGTACTTC. This gives the protein CASSEPGTSGGAFEQYF.

The chain combines TRBV19 with TRBJ2-7, with D perhaps matching TRBD1 (5 bases). V lost 6 bases and J lost 3, with 15 bases in between. Germline CDR1 reads LNHDA; CDR2 reads SQIVND (reference sequence). The CDR3 consists of 14 residues. The CDR3 region has the DNA TGTGCCAGTAGAGGAACAGGTTGGGGCTACGAGCAGTACTTC. Translating it yields CASRGTGWGYEQYF.

The CDR3 DNA reads as TGTGCCACCAGTGAAACAGGGGGCTCCTATGGCTACACCTTC. Translating gives CATSETGGSYGYTF. V is TRBV24-1 and J is TRBJ1-2, with 9 bases matching TRBD1. V trimming: 4 bases; J trimming: 4 bases; junction bases outside the gene matches: 3. The germline V gene encodes CDR1 KGHDR and CDR2 SFDVKD. The CDR3 contains 14 residues.

The chain couples TRBV6-2 or TRBV6-3 to TRBJ2-1; D uncertain. Germline V lookup: CDR1 MNHEY, CDR2 SVGEGT. V was trimmed by 4 bases and J by 4 bases, leaving 8 bases between them. This CDR3 contains 13 residues. CDR3 amino acids: CASSFTTYNEQFF. In DNA, the CDR3 is TGTGCCAGCAGTTTCACTACGTACAATGAGCAGTTCTTC.

The V gene is TRBV6-2 or TRBV6-3, the J gene TRBJ2-3; D is perhaps TRBD1 (6 bases). CDR1 is MNHEY, CDR2 SVGEGT, per germline. V was trimmed by 4 bases and J by 0 bases, leaving 11 bases between them. The CDR3 loop spans 15 amino acids. CDR3 amino acids: CASSLNRVSTDTQYF. The CDR3 DNA sequence: TGTGCCAGCAGTTTAAACAGGGTTAGCACAGATACGCAGTATTTT.

This clone appeared once. The chain recombines TRBV11-3 with TRBJ1-6; possibly TRBD1 for D (5 bases). V dropped 3 bases and J dropped 8 bases, with 14 bases sitting between them. The germline V gene has CDR1 SGHNT and CDR2 YENEEA. The CDR3 runs 15 residues. This chain's CDR3 is CASSFRGLSDSPLHF. The CDR3 DNA sequence: TGTGCCAGCAGCTTTCGGGGGTTAAGTGATTCACCCCTCCACTTT.

The chain uses TRBV2 and TRBJ1-5; 8 positions agree with TRBD1. The CDR3 totals 11 residues. V was pared by 4 bases and J by 16 bases, with 6 bases of the junction left unmatched. Germline CDR1 reads SNHLY; CDR2 reads FYNNEI. The CDR3 nucleotides are TGTGCCAGCAGTGTCGGGACAGGCTGCCATTTT. This translates into CASSVGTGCHF.

This chain connects TRBV10-1 to TRBJ1-3; maybe TRBD1 (5 bases). Germline V gene lookup returns CDR1 WNHNN and CDR2 SYGVQD (reference sequence). Trimming took 4 bases from V and 3 from J, leaving 19 bases between them. This CDR3 contains 17 residues. CDR3 region: CASSVGRGGVYGNTIYF. As DNA, the CDR3 is TGCGCCAGCAGTGTAGGTAGGGGAGGGGTCTATGGAAACACCATATATTTT.

This clone was observed a single time. The rearrangement links TRBV10-3 to TRBJ2-3, with D perhaps TRBD1 (6 bases). CDR1 and CDR2 from the germline V gene are ENHRY and SYGVKD. This CDR3 has 15 residues. Between the trimmed V and J ends, which lost 6 bases and 0 bases, there was a span of 13 bases. CDR3 sequence (DNA): TGTGCCATCAGGAACAGGGTCACTAGCACAGATACGCAGTATTTT. Translated, it gives CAIRNRVTSTDTQYF.

This chain joins TRBV21-1 and TRBJ2-3; the DNA was not used to check the table's D call, TRBD1. TRBV21-1 is tagged as a pseudogene. The CDR3 contains 15 residues. The CDR3 DNA is TGTGCCAGCAGCGACGGACAAAGGCACACAGATACGCAGTATTTT. Protein: CASSDGQRHTDTQYF.